Detailed here is one TCR beta chain. Its antigen is undetermined. Here immunoSEQ multiplex PCR was the method, and the copy in TCRdb shows in-frame clones only, minus some. Altogether approximately 130,000 clones are present, approximately 86% being singletons, with the ten largest covering approximately 8.9%. The data originate from a study of identifying expanded T cells in peripheral blood. Whole-study results and caveats: Clone count variance between roughly 2-week samples rose with total template count.

V was trimmed by 7 bases and J by 7 bases, leaving 17 bases between them. Germline lookup yields CDR1 SGHNT and CDR2 YYREEE (reference sequence). This CDR3 comprises 13 residues. The sequencing sample was made of blood. This clonotype was obtained from a person aged 18 to 75 in good health. The V call is TRBV5-4, the J call TRBJ1-1; D is perhaps TRBD1 (6 bases). The CDR3 loop reads CASGYRGQDEAFF. The DNA for the CDR3 is TGTGCCAGCGGGTATCGGGGGCAGGATGAAGCTTTCTTT.